This T cell receptor beta chain was obtained from a study of vaccination and CD4 T cells after COVID-19. Study-level background: Two of the convalescents were Hispanic, and convalescents were six males and four females.

From germline, CDR1 is LGHNA and CDR2 YSLEER. V was cut by 3 bases and J by 2 bases, with 5 bases left in between. The CDR3 extends over 13 amino acids. Treatment here: roughly 10-day PBMC culture with coronavirus spike peptide pools or control peptides (ViraFEST assay). Peptide pool stimulation in ViraFEST expanded antigen-specific T cells, whose TCRs were then sequenced. On this clonotype: The antigen is undetermined.

The assay that was used to sequence DNA from cultured CD4+ T cells was the Oncomine TCR Beta short-read assay. It was cultured CD4+ T cells from which genomic DNA was extracted. Each CDR3 protein is one row after TCRdb ran MiXCR on the PCR reads. This sample yields around 26,000 distinct CDR3 sequences, of which around three fifths are seen a single time; 4% to 5.5% belongs to the top ten. This chain uses TRBV4-3 with TRBJ1-5, with D unclear. The sample was CD4+ T cells from blood, cultured in vitro. The sequence came from a human donor who had recovered from COVID-19. The CDR3 DNA follows: TGCGCCAGCAGCCAGCAGCGCAATCAGCCCCAGCATTTT. It specifies CASSQQRNQPQHF.